These 14 T cell receptor beta chains were sequenced from one sample in a study of cytomegalovirus exposure and HLA in healthy donors. Assay used: immunoSEQ multiplex PCR; TCRdb lists only in-frame clones, some missing. Found here are approximately 81,000 clones, roughly 93% of them singletons; the top ten hold 0.55% to 0.8%. Sequencing was done on a sample of PBMCs. The receptors shown here come from a man between 18 and 35 years old in good health and CMV-seronegative.

This clone was found once. The chain carries TRBV10-3 and TRBJ1-2; 9 bases map to TRBD1. The germline V gene has CDR1 ENHRY and CDR2 SYGVKD. The CDR3 contains 13 residues. V shed 5 bases and J 4 bases; nucleotides not matched to a gene: 2. CDR3 sequence (DNA): TGTGCCATCAGTACAGGGGGCGTCTATGGCTACACCTTC. This gives the protein CAISTGGVYGYTF.

This chain links TRBV9 with TRBJ2-2, with D possibly being TRBD1 (6 bases). Trimming took off 0 bases at V and 5 bases at J, with 11 bases between the two ends. Germline lookup yields CDR1 SGDLS and CDR2 YYNGEE. The CDR3 loop spans 15 amino acids. The CDR3 is CASSVERGSTGELFF. The CDR3, as DNA: TGTGCCAGCAGCGTAGAAAGGGGGTCGACCGGGGAGCTGTTTTTT.

The J gene is TRBJ2-7, the V gene TRBV10-1; 14 bases fit TRBD2. This CDR3 is 17 amino acids long. V lost 3 bases and J lost 3; bases outside the gene matches: 7. Germline CDR1 WNHNN, CDR2 SYGVQD (reference sequence). The CDR3 nucleotides are TGCGCCAGCAGTGACTCTCCCGGGACTAGCGGGAGCTACGAGCAGTACTTC. Translating it yields CASSDSPGTSGSYEQYF.

J is TRBJ2-5 and V is TRBV27, with D possibly TRBD1 on 6 matching bases. V was pared by 7 bases and J by 2 bases, with 11 bases between. The CDR3 is 13 amino acids. Germline values: CDR1 MNHEY, CDR2 SMNVEV (reference sequence). The CDR3 DNA reads as TGTGCCAGCAAAAAACAGGGACAAGAGACCCAGTACTTC. Its protein is CASKKQGQETQYF.

The chain couples TRBV5-4 to TRBJ2-3, with TRBD2 identical over 10 bases. CDR3 length: 15 amino acids. V lost 4 bases to trimming and J lost 4 bases; unmatched junction nucleotides: 6. Germline lookup yields CDR1 SGHNT and CDR2 YYREEE (reference sequence). CDR3 nucleotide sequence: TGTGCCAGCAGCAAACCGGGACTAGCGTCAGATACGCAGTATTTT. It translates to CASSKPGLASDTQYF.

The chain recombines TRBV6-5 with TRBJ2-2; TRBD1 agrees at 7 bases. The CDR3 is 15 residues long. V shed 1 base and J 6 bases; nucleotides not matched to a gene: 5. Germline V CDR1 and CDR2: MNHEY, SVGAGI. CDR3 nucleotides: TGTGCCAGCAGTTACTACAGGGGTTTGCCCGGGGAGCTGTTTTTT. This encodes CASSYYRGLPGELFF.

This clone showed up just once. The rearrangement uses TRBV5-1 and TRBJ1-1; D remains unclear. V was cut by 3 bases and J by 1 base, with 10 bases left in between. CDR1 is SGHRS, CDR2 YFSETQ, per germline. CDR3 length: 14 amino acids. CDR3 sequence: CASSSGIGNTEAFF. The CDR3, as DNA: TGCGCCAGCAGCTCGGGGATTGGGAACACTGAAGCTTTCTTT. Complete variable domain (other parts from reference TRBV5-1 and TRBJ1-1): KAGVTQTPRYLIKTRGQQVTLSCSPISGHRSVSWYQQTPGQGLQFLFEYFSETQRNKGNFPGRFSGRQFSNSRSEMNVSTLELGDSALYLCASSSGIGNTEAFFGQGTRLTVV.

The chain combines TRBV9 with TRBJ2-5, with TRBD2 matching 14 bases. Germline trimming cut 3 bases from V and 3 bases from J; bases unmatched to any gene: 4. Germline V gives CDR1 SGDLS, CDR2 YYNGEE. CDR3 length: 16 residues. The CDR3 DNA follows: TGTGCCAGCAGCGAGGGGACTAGCGGGAGAGAAGAGACCCAGTACTTC. It encodes CASSEGTSGREETQYF.

The rearrangement uses TRBV2 and TRBJ2-1; D is unclear. Trimming shortened V by 7 bases and J by 5 bases, and 9 bases separated the two germline ends. The CDR3 extends over 12 amino acids. The germline gives CDR1 SNHLY, CDR2 FYNNEI. CDR3 bases: TGTGCCAGCACGAGAGTGGACAATGAGCAGTTCTTC. This encodes CASTRVDNEQFF.

The chain links TRBV19 to TRBJ2-7; D is unresolved. The length of the CDR3 is 14 residues. CDR1 is LNHDA, CDR2 SQIVND, per germline (reference sequence). V was clipped by 5 bases and J by 6 bases, with 17 bases between them. The CDR3 region has the DNA TGTGCCAGTAGTGACGGCGGAACAAGATCCGAGCAGTACTTC. Its translation is CASSDGGTRSEQYF. Using reference TRBV19 and TRBJ2-7 for the parts outside the CDR3, the full variable domain is DGGITQSPKYLFRKEGQNVTLSCEQNLNHDAMYWYRQDPGQGLRLIYYSQIVNDFQKGDIAEGYSVSREKKESFPLTVTSAQKNPTAFYLCASSDGGTRSEQYFGPGTRLTVT.

The chain links TRBV6-6 to TRBJ1-2; the D is unclear. Trimming left V 4 bases short and J 2 bases short, with 17 bases between. The CDR3 runs to 16 residues. Looked up from germline, CDR1 is MNHNY and CDR2 is SVGAGI (reference sequence). CDR3 coding DNA: TGTGCCAGCAGTTCTCCTTCGGGAGGGTTGAACTATGGCTACACCTTC. Its translation: CASSSPSGGLNYGYTF.

The chain links TRBV5-5 to TRBJ1-5; tentative D call: TRBD1 (5 bases). Between the trimmed V and J ends, which lost 1 base and 6 bases, there was a span of 14 bases. The germline V gene encodes CDR1 SGHKS and CDR2 YYEKEE (reference sequence). The CDR3 has 15 amino acids. The CDR3 DNA follows: TGTGCCAGCAGCTTGACAGGTGGGGCTGGTCAGCCCCAGCATTTT. Protein: CASSLTGGAGQPQHF. The full variable domain, with the rest looked up from reference TRBV5-5 and TRBJ1-5, is DAGVTQSPTHLIKTRGQQVTLRCSPISGHKSVSWYQQVLGQGPQFIFQYYEKEERGRGNFPDRFSARQFPNYSSELNVNALLLGDSALYLCASSLTGGAGQPQHFGDGTRLSIL.

The rearrangement uses TRBV7-6 and TRBJ2-5; D ambiguous. The germline V gene encodes CDR1 SGHVS and CDR2 FNYEAQ. The CDR3 has 12 amino acids. V dropped 0 bases and J dropped 5 bases, with 4 bases sitting between them. The CDR3 DNA reads TGTGCCAGCAGCTTAGCGCAGGAGACCCAGTACTTC. This sequence encodes CASSLAQETQYF.

This clone has only one observation. The chain joins TRBV18 to TRBJ1-2, with 9 bases aligning to TRBD1. Looked up from germline, CDR1 is KGHSH and CDR2 is LQKENI. Trimming at V came to 1 base and at J to 5 bases, leaving 2 bases not matched to a gene. This CDR3 is built from 14 residues. The CDR3 region is CASSPRDRAYGYTF. DNA for the CDR3: TGTGCCAGCTCACCACGGGACAGGGCTTATGGCTACACCTTC.